These 25 T cell receptor beta chains were all obtained from the same sample, sequenced in a study of T cell changes during pregnancy in multiple sclerosis. Clones were sequenced by immunoSEQ multiplex PCR, and TCRdb holds only the in-frame ones, with some missing. The repertoire holds 80,000 to 130,000 clones, with more than 80% as singletons. Sequencing was performed on peripheral blood, taken in the second trimester of pregnancy. These receptors all come from a female donor with multiple sclerosis, enrolled in a pregnancy study.

The J gene is TRBJ1-1, the V gene TRBV7-3, with D unresolved. Germline V gene sequence: CDR1 SGHTA, CDR2 FQGTGA. The V end was cut by 2 bases, the J end by 9 bases, with 4 bases between. The CDR3 runs to 10 residues. CDR3 bases: TGTGCCAGCAGCTTATTCAAAGCTTTCTTT. Translating gives CASSLFKAFF.

The J gene is TRBJ2-3, the V gene TRBV7-9, with 10 bases fitting TRBD2. This CDR3 has 16 amino acids. Germline V gene data show CDR1 as SEHNR and CDR2 as FQNEAQ (reference sequence). With V trimmed by 2 bases and J by 2 bases, 4 bases remained unmatched. CDR3 in amino acids: CASSLSLAGVTDTQYF. CDR3 bases: TGTGCCAGCAGCTTATCCCTAGCGGGGGTCACAGATACGCAGTATTTT.

This chain connects TRBV28 to TRBJ2-4; D is possibly TRBD2 (6 bases). CDR3 length: 15 residues. V was cut by 2 bases and J by 0 bases, with 8 bases left in between. Germline CDR1 reads MDHEN; CDR2 reads SYDVKM. Here the CDR3 reads CASSLGGVAKNIQYF. CDR3 DNA: TGTGCCAGCAGTTTAGGCGGGGTAGCCAAAAACATTCAGTACTTC.

CDR3 bases: TGCAGCGTTGAAGTGGGGGGATTAGGGACTGAAGCTTTCTTT. Translation gives CSVEVGGLGTEAFF. V usage is TRBV29-1 and J usage is TRBJ1-1, with D tentatively TRBD1 (5 bases). The CDR3 contains 14 residues. The germline V and J ends were trimmed by 1 base and 5 bases, with 14 bases remaining between them. CDR1 and CDR2 (germline): SQVTM, ANQGSEA.

The chain has TRBV5-1 and TRBJ2-1, with D unclear. Germline CDR1 SGHRS, CDR2 YFSETQ. V lost 1 base and J lost 10, with 9 bases in between. This CDR3 region has 12 residues. CDR3 region: CASSLSPEEQFF. The CDR3 nucleotides are TGCGCCAGCAGCTTGTCCCCTGAGGAGCAGTTCTTC.

The chain is built from TRBV7-3 and TRBJ2-1, with TRBD2 matching over 9 bases. V gave up 5 bases and J gave up 5 bases; unmatched junction bases: 4. The CDR3 totals 14 residues. Germline loops: CDR1 SGHTA, CDR2 FQGTGA. Written as DNA, the CDR3 is TGTGCCAGCAGCCATGGACTAGCGAACAATGAGCAGTTCTTC. Its protein is CASSHGLANNEQFF.

As for this clone: Germline is not matched at one junction end, which may reflect a read error. The genes are TRBV10-3 and TRBJ1-1; 9 bases are shared with TRBD1. Germline CDR1 is ENHRY and CDR2 is SYGVKD. This CDR3 region has 13 residues. CDR3 in DNA: TGTGCCATCGGGACAGGGAGGAACCCTGAAGCTTTCTTT. Amino acid sequence: CAIGTGRNPEAFF.

This clone appeared once. V usage is TRBV7-2 and J usage is TRBJ2-4; TRBD1 is a possible D gene (7 bases). The germline CDR1 and CDR2 sequences are SGHTA and FQGNSA. V was clipped by 1 base and J by 6 bases, with 13 bases between them. CDR3 length equals 15 residues. CDR3 in amino acids: CASSLEGQGGNIQYF. The DNA for the CDR3 is TGTGCCAGCAGCTTAGAAGGGCAGGGGGGAAACATTCAGTACTTC.

This clone has just a few counts. The CDR3 region is CASRPTGAYNEKLFF. The CDR3 region has the DNA TGCGCCAGCAGACCCACAGGAGCTTATAATGAAAAACTGTTTTTT. The J gene is TRBJ1-4, the V gene TRBV4-1; the D gene is possibly TRBD1 (5 bases). This CDR3 is 15 amino acids long. Germline V gives CDR1 MGHRA, CDR2 YSYEKL. Trimming removed 6 bases from V and 4 bases from J, with 15 bases in between.

The chain uses TRBV2 and TRBJ2-5; no reliable D call. Between the trimmed V and J ends, which lost 1 base and 5 bases, there was a span of 5 bases. The V gene's germline CDR1 is SNHLY and CDR2 FYNNEI. The CDR3 is 12 residues long. In DNA form, the CDR3 reads TGTGCCAGCAGTGAAGGTCAGGAGACCCAGTACTTC. The encoded protein is CASSEGQETQYF.

This clone was counted a single time. The rearrangement links TRBV5-5 to TRBJ1-1, with 9 bases fitting TRBD1. Germline V gene lookup returns CDR1 SGHKS and CDR2 YYEKEE (reference sequence). After removal of 1 base from V and 4 bases from J, the junction contained 5 bases not matched to a gene. This CDR3 region has 15 residues. CDR3 region: CASSLYRGQGTEAFF. The CDR3 DNA reads as TGTGCCAGCAGCTTGTACAGGGGGCAGGGCACTGAAGCTTTCTTT. The complete variable domain, with remaining parts taken from reference TRBV5-5 and TRBJ1-1, reads DAGVTQSPTHLIKTRGQQVTLRCSPISGHKSVSWYQQVLGQGPQFIFQYYEKEERGRGNFPDRFSARQFPNYSSELNVNALLLGDSALYLCASSLYRGQGTEAFFGQGTRLTVV.

The chain employs TRBV18 and TRBJ1-5, with D perhaps TRBD1 (6 bases). The CDR3 is 15 residues long. Germline V gives CDR1 KGHSH, CDR2 LQKENI. V lost 4 bases and J 4 bases, leaving 14 bases between the germline ends. CDR3 DNA sequence: TGTGCCAGCTCACAGGGGGGGGGTCTTAATCAGCCCCAGCATTTT. As protein: CASSQGGGLNQPQHF.

V and J are TRBV4-2 and TRBJ2-2; TRBD2 aligns across 9 bases. This CDR3 spans 16 amino acids. J was trimmed by 1 base and V by 9 bases; bases with no gene match: 9. Germline V gene lookup returns CDR1 LGHNA and CDR2 YNFKEQ. The CDR3 here is CASKRWTSENTGELFF. In DNA form, the CDR3 reads TGTGCCAGTAAGCGATGGACTAGCGAGAACACCGGGGAGCTGTTTTTT.

The chain is built from TRBV5-1 and TRBJ1-2; D ambiguous. The CDR3 extends over 11 amino acids. V lost 3 bases to trimming and J lost 2 bases, with 2 bases between them. The germline CDR1 and CDR2 sequences are SGHRS and YFSETQ. The CDR3, as DNA: TGCGCCAGCAGCTCGAACTATGGCTACACCTTC. Translated, it gives CASSSNYGYTF.

This clone occurred a few times. The CDR3 DNA follows: TGTGCCTGGAGCCAGGGGCCCTATAGCAATCAGCCCCAGCATTTT. As protein: CAWSQGPYSNQPQHF. This chain links TRBV30 with TRBJ1-5; a possible D gene is TRBD1 (6 bases). V was pared by 3 bases and J by 0 bases, with 12 bases between. This CDR3 has 15 amino acids. Germline assignment: CDR1 GTSNPN and CDR2 SVGIG (reference sequence).

This clone was seen once. The rearrangement uses TRBV19 and TRBJ1-5; 8 bases align to TRBD1. CDR3 length equals 13 residues. The trim removed 4 bases at V and 6 bases at J, leaving 2 bases unmatched. CDR1 is LNHDA and CDR2 is SQIVND in the germline V gene (reference sequence). DNA of the CDR3: TGTGCCAGTAGTACGGACAGGGTTCAGCCCCAGCATTTT. This translates into CASSTDRVQPQHF.

Only one count was recorded for this clone. The chain employs TRBV5-8 and TRBJ2-3; D might be TRBD1 (5 bases). Trimming left V 4 bases short and J 2 bases short, with 14 bases between. Germline values: CDR1 SGHTS, CDR2 YDEGEE. There are 15 residues in the CDR3. The CDR3 DNA is TGTGCCAGCAGCCAACGGACAACATCCACAGATACGCAGTATTTT. Protein: CASSQRTTSTDTQYF.

The chain has TRBV7-3 and TRBJ1-1; 7 bases agree with TRBD1. The CDR3 contains 13 residues. Losses at the gene ends were 6 bases for V and 4 bases for J; bases not matched to a gene: 5. Germline V gene data show CDR1 as SGHTA and CDR2 as FQGTGA. DNA of the CDR3: TGTGCCAGCAGTCAAGACAGGGTCACTGAAGCTTTCTTT. Translated: CASSQDRVTEAFF.

The chain combines TRBV9 with TRBJ2-5; the D gene is possibly TRBD1 (6 bases). CDR1 SGDLS and CDR2 YYNGEE come from the germline V gene. Trimming stripped 4 bases from V and 5 bases from J, with 6 bases between. This CDR3 is 11 amino acids long. CDR3 in DNA: TGTGCCAGCAGCAGGGGGGAGACCCAGTACTTC. Its protein product is CASSRGETQYF.

CDR3 coding DNA: TGTGCTAGTGGTTTGGTACGGGGGGCCCTCTATGGCTACACCTTC. This sequence encodes CASGLVRGALYGYTF. V gene TRBV12-5 combines with J gene TRBJ1-2; maybe TRBD1 (6 bases). The CDR3 has 15 amino acids. Germline V gives CDR1 LGHNT, CDR2 FRNRAP. V shed 0 bases and J shed 4 bases, with 12 bases lying between them.

The chain recombines TRBV7-9 with TRBJ2-1, with 8 bases identical to TRBD2. Germline V gene data show CDR1 as SEHNR and CDR2 as FQNEAQ (reference sequence). The CDR3 is 17 residues long. The V gene end was trimmed by 1 base and the J gene end by 10 bases; junction bases not matched to a gene: 15. The CDR3 coding sequence is TGTGCCAGCAGCTTAGTGGGGGCCCCGGGGGGGGCAAGGGAGCAGTTCTTC. Residues: CASSLVGAPGGAREQFF.

This clone was counted once. The rearrangement joins TRBV7-9 to TRBJ1-1; D uncertain. V lost 5 bases, J lost 1 base, and 8 bases lay in between. Germline V lookup: CDR1 SEHNR, CDR2 FQNEAQ (reference sequence). The CDR3 covers 13 residues. The CDR3 spells CASSPEKNTEAFF. In nucleotides, the CDR3 is TGTGCCAGCAGCCCAGAAAAGAACACTGAAGCTTTCTTT.

This clone was observed a few times. The chain uses TRBV5-1 and TRBJ2-1, with a possible D match to TRBD1 (6 bases). The CDR3 is 14 residues long. Trimming cost V 0 bases and J 7 bases, with 11 bases left between them. From germline, CDR1 is SGHRS and CDR2 YFSETQ. CDR3 loop: CASSLAGQGNEQFF. For the CDR3, the DNA is TGCGCCAGCAGCTTGGCCGGGCAGGGGAATGAGCAGTTCTTC.

V is TRBV5-1 and J is TRBJ2-7; no reliable D call. Trimming removed 0 bases at V and 0 bases at J, with 13 bases between. The V gene's germline CDR1 is SGHRS and CDR2 YFSETQ. The CDR3 sequence is 16 residues long. This CDR3 is CASSLVRGTISYEQYF. The CDR3 DNA reads TGCGCCAGCAGCTTGGTAAGAGGCACCATCTCCTACGAGCAGTACTTC.

This rearrangement joins TRBV27 to TRBJ2-1, with TRBD2 matching 8 bases. The CDR3 covers 14 residues. Germline V gives CDR1 MNHEY, CDR2 SMNVEV (reference sequence). With V trimmed by 0 bases and J by 11 bases, 6 bases remained unmatched. CDR3 DNA: TGTGCCAGCAGTTTATCACGGGAGGGCCCCAAGCAGTTCTTC. Amino acids: CASSLSREGPKQFF.